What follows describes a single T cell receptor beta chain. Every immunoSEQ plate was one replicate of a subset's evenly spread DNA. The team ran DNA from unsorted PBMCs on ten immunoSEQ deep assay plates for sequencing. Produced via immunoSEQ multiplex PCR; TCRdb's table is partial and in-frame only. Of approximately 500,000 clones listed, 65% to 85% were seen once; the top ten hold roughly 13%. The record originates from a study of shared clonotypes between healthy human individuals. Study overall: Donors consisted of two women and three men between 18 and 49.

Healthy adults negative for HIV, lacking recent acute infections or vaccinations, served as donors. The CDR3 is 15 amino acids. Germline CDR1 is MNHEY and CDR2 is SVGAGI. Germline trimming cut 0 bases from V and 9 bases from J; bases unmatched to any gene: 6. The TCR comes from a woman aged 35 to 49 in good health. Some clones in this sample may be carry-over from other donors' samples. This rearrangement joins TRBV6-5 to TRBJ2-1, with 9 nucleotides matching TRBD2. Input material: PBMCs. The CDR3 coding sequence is TGTGCCAGCAGTTACTCGGGGACTAGCTCCCGTGAGCAGTTCTTC. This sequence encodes CASSYSGTSSREQFF.